These 30 T cell receptor beta chains share one sample of origin, sequenced in a study of PD-1 blockade in classical Hodgkin lymphoma. Relapse was seen in all patients after autologous stem cell transplantation, and brentuximab vedotin exposure was variable. TCRdb's table, derived via immunoSEQ multiplex PCR, lists solely in-frame clones and lacks some. The top ten clones hold about 10% of a sample with about 26,000 clones, 67% of them seen once. The starting material was peripheral blood mononuclear cells (PBMCs), obtained before the second cycle of nivolumab. These receptor sequences come from a human donor with classical Hodgkin lymphoma.

This rearrangement joins TRBV11-2 to TRBJ2-7; 7 bases are shared with TRBD2. Germline CDR1 is SGHAT and CDR2 is FQNNGV. CDR3 size: 14 residues. The V segment lost 2 bases and the J segment 7 bases; nucleotides outside the gene matches: 8. CDR3 coding DNA: TGTGCCAGCAGCTTAATGGCGGGAGCGAAAGAGCAGTACTTC. Protein product: CASSLMAGAKEQYF. Full variable domain (rest looked up from reference TRBV11-2 and TRBJ2-7): EAGVAQSPRYKIIEKRQSVAFWCNPISGHATLYWYQQILGQGPKLLIQFQNNGVVDDSQLPKDRFSAERLKGVDSTLKIQPAKLEDSAVYLCASSLMAGAKEQYFGPGTRLTVT.

The chain recombines TRBV4-3 with TRBJ2-1; 8 nucleotides agree with TRBD1. V trimming: 1 base; J trimming: 1 base; junction bases outside the gene matches: 3. The germline gives CDR1 LGHNA, CDR2 YSLEER. The CDR3 has 16 amino acids. The CDR3 coding sequence is TGCGCCAGCAGCCAAGCATACAGGGGGTCCTACAATGAGCAGTTCTTC. Its protein product is CASSQAYRGSYNEQFF.

This rearrangement joins TRBV9 to TRBJ2-1; D gene ambiguous. The CDR3 has 14 amino acids. Germline V CDR1 and CDR2: SGDLS, YYNGEE. V lost 2 bases, J lost 0 bases, and 6 bases lay in between. This CDR3 reads CASSVLSSYNEQFF. The CDR3 DNA is TGTGCCAGCAGCGTCTTGAGCTCCTACAATGAGCAGTTCTTC.

The chain combines TRBV10-1 with TRBJ2-1; D remains unclear. V dropped 2 bases and J dropped 2 bases, with 4 bases sitting between them. The CDR3 loop spans 13 amino acids. The germline CDR1 and CDR2 sequences are WNHNN and SYGVQD (reference sequence). For the CDR3, the DNA is TGCGCCAGCAGTGAGACCCCCTACAATGAGCAGTTCTTC. Translating it yields CASSETPYNEQFF.

This clone was counted once. The chain combines TRBV30 with TRBJ2-1; 7 bases align to TRBD2. Trimming took 3 bases from V and 6 from J; bases not matched to a gene: 11. Germline CDR1 reads GTSNPN; CDR2 reads SVGIG (reference sequence). CDR3 length: 15 residues. DNA for the CDR3: TGTGCCTGGAGCCCGTCTAGCGGTTTCCCCAATGAGCAGTTCTTC. It specifies CAWSPSSGFPNEQFF.

The genes are TRBV7-2 and TRBJ2-1; D remains unclear. Trimming removed 5 bases at V and 3 bases at J, with 14 bases between. Germline CDR1 and CDR2: SGHTA and FQGNSA. This CDR3 has 15 residues. The CDR3 DNA is TGTGCCAGCAGCACCTATCCATTCTACTACAATGAGCAGTTCTTC. Its protein is CASSTYPFYYNEQFF.

This clone occurred once. The rearrangement uses TRBV7-3 and TRBJ2-2; no clear D gene. V gave up 3 bases and J gave up 2 bases, with 10 bases separating them. Germline lookup yields CDR1 SGHTA and CDR2 FQGTGA. The CDR3 covers 15 residues. CDR3 sequence reads: CASSFSRDNTGELFF. For the CDR3, the DNA is TGTGCCAGCAGCTTTTCCCGTGACAACACCGGGGAGCTGTTTTTT.

This sequence joins TRBV7-9 and TRBJ2-7, with 8 nucleotides matching TRBD1. V shed 5 bases and J 2 bases; nucleotides not matched to a gene: 8. The germline gives CDR1 SEHNR, CDR2 FQNEAQ (reference sequence). The CDR3 sequence is 15 residues long. DNA of the CDR3: TGTGCCAGCAGCATCGCAGGGGGCGTCACCTACGAGCAGTACTTC. Translation gives CASSIAGGVTYEQYF.

The rearrangement uses TRBV18 and TRBJ1-1; maybe TRBD1 (5 bases). Germline CDR1 KGHSH, CDR2 LQKENI. The length of the CDR3 is 17 residues. V was cut by 2 bases and J by 2 bases, with 18 bases left in between. The CDR3 protein is CASSPGRTMKINTEAFF. Here the CDR3 DNA reads TGTGCCAGCTCACCAGGTAGGACAATGAAAATAAACACTGAAGCTTTCTTT.

The V call is TRBV4-3, the J call TRBJ1-4; D is perhaps TRBD1 (6 bases). The germline CDR1 and CDR2 sequences are LGHNA and YSLEER. Trimming removed 1 base from V and 6 bases from J, with 9 bases in between. The CDR3 sequence is 14 residues long. The CDR3 sequence is CASSQGQVDEKLFF. Here the CDR3 DNA reads TGCGCCAGCAGCCAAGGACAGGTGGATGAAAAACTGTTTTTT.

The chain has TRBV27 and TRBJ2-7; no clear D. This CDR3 comprises 15 residues. CDR1 and CDR2 (germline): MNHEY, SMNVEV (reference sequence). Between the trimmed V and J ends, which lost 3 bases and 4 bases, there was a span of 16 bases. As DNA, the CDR3 is TGTGCCAGCAGTTTTCGAGATTCGGGTCTTTACGAGCAGTACTTC. It encodes CASSFRDSGLYEQYF.

The chain couples TRBV11-2 to TRBJ2-2; tentative D call: TRBD2 (6 bases). The CDR3 is 16 amino acids. CDR1 is SGHAT, CDR2 FQNNGV, per germline. The V gene lost 1 base and the J gene lost 4 bases, with 13 bases spanning the gap. The CDR3 reads CASSLVQGGSTGELFF. The CDR3 nucleotides read TGTGCCAGCAGCTTAGTTCAGGGAGGAAGCACCGGGGAGCTGTTTTTT.

V is TRBV4-3 and J is TRBJ2-3; no reliable D call. Germline V lookup: CDR1 LGHNA, CDR2 YSLEER. The CDR3 length is 14 residues. Trimming removed 4 bases from V and 1 base from J, with 9 bases in between. CDR3 protein: CASSRRLRTDTQYF. CDR3 bases: TGCGCCAGCAGCCGTAGACTCCGCACAGATACGCAGTATTTT.

This clone appeared a few times. This CDR3 is CASSLVRDGYGYTF. The CDR3 bases are TGTGCCAGCAGCTTAGTCCGGGACGGGTATGGCTACACCTTC. This chain links TRBV6-6 with TRBJ1-2, with TRBD1 as a possible D gene (5 bases). Germline lookup yields CDR1 MNHNY and CDR2 SVGAGI (reference sequence). V lost 6 bases, J lost 5 bases, and 16 bases lay in between. CDR3 length: 14 residues.

CDR3 in amino acids: CASRGTGRNTGELFF. CDR3 in DNA: TGTGCCAGCAGAGGGACAGGGAGGAACACCGGGGAGCTGTTTTTT. The chain has TRBV11-2 and TRBJ2-2, with TRBD1 matching over 9 bases. The CDR3 totals 15 residues. The germline V gene encodes CDR1 SGHAT and CDR2 FQNNGV. J gave up 1 base and V 6 bases, and 3 bases lay outside the gene matches.

This rearrangement joins TRBV6-5 to TRBJ1-6; D not resolved. In germline, CDR1 is MNHEY, CDR2 SVGAGI. V shed 6 bases and J shed 8 bases, with 17 bases lying between them. The CDR3 has 15 residues. The CDR3 protein is CASRDLGWTHSPLHF. CDR3 in DNA: TGTGCCAGCAGGGATCTAGGGTGGACGCATTCACCCCTCCACTTT.

The chain carries TRBV19 and TRBJ1-1; D is unresolved. CDR1 is LNHDA and CDR2 is SQIVND in the germline V gene (reference sequence). V dropped 3 bases and J dropped 2 bases, with 10 bases sitting between them. The CDR3 covers 14 residues. Here the CDR3 reads CASSMGGPNTEAFF. CDR3 coding DNA: TGTGCCAGTAGTATGGGAGGCCCAAACACTGAAGCTTTCTTT.

The chain uses TRBV30 and TRBJ2-1, with D hard to call. The CDR3 length is 13 residues. Germline CDR1 is GTSNPN and CDR2 is SVGIG (reference sequence). Trimming shortened V by 3 bases and J by 4 bases, and 10 bases separated the two germline ends. The CDR3 region is CAWSGSRYNEQFF. The DNA of the CDR3 is TGTGCCTGGAGCGGGTCTCGATACAATGAGCAGTTCTTC. The variable domain in full, with the rest retrieved from reference TRBV30 and TRBJ2-1, is SQTIHQWPATLVQPVGSPLSLECTVEGTSNPNLYWYRQAAGRGLQLLFYSVGIGQISSEVPQNLSASRPQDRQFILSSKKLLLSDSGFYLCAWSGSRYNEQFFGPGTRLTVL.

As regards this clone: Distinct nucleotide sequences in the sample also encode this CDR3. The genes are TRBV4-3 and TRBJ2-3; 8 nucleotides agree with TRBD2. The CDR3 spans 17 residues. Trimming at V came to 0 bases and at J to 3 bases, leaving 8 bases not matched to a gene. CDR1 is LGHNA, CDR2 YSLEER, per germline. The CDR3 loop reads CASSQEGLAGFTDTQYF. The CDR3 coding sequence is TGCGCCAGCAGCCAAGAGGGGTTAGCGGGGTTTACAGATACGCAGTATTTT.

The chain is built from TRBV27 and TRBJ2-4, with 7 bases lining up with TRBD2. Germline V lookup: CDR1 MNHEY, CDR2 SMNVEV (reference sequence). With 4 bases clipped from V and 1 base from J, the junction kept 10 bases outside the gene matches. This CDR3 is 17 amino acids long. This CDR3 is CASSWGGSLSAKNIQYF. The CDR3 DNA reads as TGTGCCAGCAGTTGGGGGGGGTCTTTATCGGCCAAAAACATTCAGTACTTC.

This chain joins TRBV29-1 and TRBJ2-5; D possibly uses TRBD1 or TRBD2 (7 bases each). This CDR3 is built from 12 residues. Germline V lookup: CDR1 SQVTM, CDR2 ANQGSEA. The ends were cut back, 7 bases at V and 5 bases at J, with 14 bases in the middle. The CDR3 sequence: CSAAGGGETQYF. In DNA, the CDR3 is TGCAGCGCCGCAGGGGGAGGGGAGACCCAGTACTTC.

This chain connects TRBV5-6 to TRBJ2-3, with TRBD1 identical over 10 bases. With 4 bases clipped from V and 5 bases from J, the junction kept 4 bases outside the gene matches. The CDR3 is made up of 14 amino acids. Germline V gene sequence: CDR1 SGHDT, CDR2 YYEEEE. The CDR3 DNA reads as TGTGCCAGCAGCGACAGGGGGCGGGGAGATACGCAGTATTTT. Translating it yields CASSDRGRGDTQYF.

The chain carries TRBV5-4 and TRBJ2-5; 8 nucleotides match TRBD2. Germline lookup yields CDR1 SGHNT and CDR2 YYREEE (reference sequence). The V and J ends lost 1 base and 4 bases, in that order; junction bases with no gene match: 3. The CDR3 totals 14 residues. CDR3 DNA: TGTGCCAGCAGCTTGCGGGGGGGTGCAGAGACCCAGTACTTC. Protein sequence: CASSLRGGAETQYF.

In its sample, this clone is medium-sized. V gene TRBV4-2 combines with J gene TRBJ2-1; TRBD2 matches 14 bases. The CDR3 is made up of 20 amino acids. CDR1 is LGHNA, CDR2 YNFKEQ, per germline. Unmatched junction bases numbered 8, after V lost 1 base and J lost 0 bases. CDR3 sequence: CASSQASGLAGAFSYNEQFF. The CDR3 DNA sequence: TGTGCCAGCAGCCAAGCCTCGGGACTAGCGGGAGCTTTCTCCTACAATGAGCAGTTCTTC.

This clone appeared a single time. The chain recombines TRBV13 with TRBJ2-7; the match to TRBD2 covers 8 bases. There are 14 residues in the CDR3. After removal of 5 bases from V and 2 bases from J, the junction contained 5 bases not matched to a gene. Germline V CDR1 and CDR2: PRHDT, FYEKMQ (reference sequence). The CDR3 reads CASSTRTSPYEQYF. The CDR3 DNA sequence: TGTGCCAGCAGCACGCGGACTAGCCCCTACGAGCAGTACTTC.

The V gene is TRBV29-1, the J gene TRBJ2-7, with 8 bases fitting TRBD2. CDR1 and CDR2 from the germline V gene are SQVTM and ANQGSEA. Trimming took 5 bases from V and 2 from J; bases not matched to a gene: 5. This CDR3 is built from 13 residues. The CDR3 region has the DNA TGCAGCGTTAGAGCGGGAGCAACCTACGAGCAGTACTTC. Amino acids: CSVRAGATYEQYF.

This clone qualifies as medium-sized. This rearrangement joins TRBV19 to TRBJ1-5; unclear D gene. This CDR3 comprises 13 residues. Trimming pared 5 bases from V and 6 bases from J, leaving 11 bases between. The germline V gene encodes CDR1 LNHDA and CDR2 SQIVND (reference sequence). CDR3 in amino acids: CASSLATGQPQHF. DNA of the CDR3: TGTGCCAGTAGTTTGGCGACGGGTCAGCCCCAGCATTTT. The entire variable domain, with the rest obtained from reference TRBV19 and TRBJ1-5, is as follows: DGGITQSPKYLFRKEGQNVTLSCEQNLNHDAMYWYRQDPGQGLRLIYYSQIVNDFQKGDIAEGYSVSREKKESFPLTVTSAQKNPTAFYLCASSLATGQPQHFGDGTRLSIL.

The chain couples TRBV10-3 to TRBJ1-1, with D hard to call. Trimming stripped 0 bases from V and 4 bases from J, with 9 bases between. Germline V CDR1 and CDR2: ENHRY, SYGVKD. CDR3 length: 14 amino acids. The CDR3 DNA sequence: TGTGCCATCAGTGAGTCGACATGGCTCACTGAAGCTTTCTTT. Translating gives CAISESTWLTEAFF.

The chain links TRBV23-1 to TRBJ2-3; the match to TRBD2 covers 8 bases. TRBV23-1 is annotated as an ORF whose role is uncertain. The ends lost 2 bases at V and 1 base at J; junction bases unmatched: 8. The CDR3 runs 17 residues. CDR3 DNA: TGCGCCAGCAGTCAACCCCGTCCCGGGGGGGGCACAGATACGCAGTATTTT. Translated, it gives CASSQPRPGGGTDTQYF.

The J gene is TRBJ2-7, the V gene TRBV7-2; perhaps TRBD2 as D (6 bases). The CDR3 spans 15 residues. Trimming removed 1 base from V and 0 bases from J, with 10 bases in between. CDR1 and CDR2 (germline): SGHTA, FQGNSA. CDR3 coding DNA: TGTGCCAGCAGCTTAGGGGGGGTGATCTCCTACGAGCAGTACTTC. This encodes CASSLGGVISYEQYF.